This T cell receptor (beta chain) comes out of a study of blood T cell repertoires in COVID-19. Study-level background: Some COVID-19 samples were acute and others convalescent; all came from the United States, Italy and Spain. T cells, B-cell-depleted T cells, or PBMCs provided the cDNA or gDNA that served as material.

Methods used by the authors: Scientists estimated how many nucleated cells there were by amplifying reference gene primers. The data were produced by immunoSEQ multiplex PCR, yet TCRdb's version contains in-frame clones alone and is incomplete. V and J calls and clone size are as listed in that table; D and trimming were resolved from the DNA. The sample records approximately 170,000 clones, 93% being singletons. Seattle-derived patients entered the study during active infection and were followed longitudinally. This CDR3 is 16 amino acids long. CDR1 is MGHRA and CDR2 is YSYEKL in the germline V gene. V shed 3 bases, J shed 5 bases, and the junction held 10 bases outside the gene matches.

The clonotype originates from a woman aged 55-75 years with COVID-19, enrolled during active disease. Sequenced input: peripheral blood. This chain links TRBV4-1 with TRBJ1-2; 9 nucleotides agree with TRBD1. The CDR3 loop is CASSQAQGARDYGYTF. The CDR3 nucleotides read TGCGCCAGCAGCCAGGCACAGGGGGCGCGGGATTATGGCTACACCTTC.